This T cell receptor beta chain was sequenced during a study of blood T cell repertoires in COVID-19. Background on the study: The United States, Italy and Spain were the sources of the acute and convalescent COVID-19 samples. Nucleic acid was either cDNA or gDNA, and it came from T cells, B-cell-depleted T cells, or PBMCs.

The V gene's germline CDR1 is SNHLY and CDR2 FYNNEI. The CDR3 is 15 amino acids. V shed 6 bases and J shed 4 bases, with 18 bases lying between them. How the authors handled the data: Reference gene primer amplification gave nucleated cell count estimates. Data came from immunoSEQ multiplex PCR; TCRdb stores just in-frame clones and leaves some out. V and J calls and clone size are copied from that table; D and trimming were computed from the DNA. The sample lists fewer than 350,000 clones, 80% to 85% occurring once. The sample comprised peripheral blood. The TCR comes from a woman in her fifties or sixties with active or convalescent COVID-19. The chain joins TRBV2 to TRBJ2-5; TRBD2 is a possible D gene (5 bases). The CDR3, as DNA: TGTGCCAGCAGCCAGGTCGGGGTCGTAAGAGAGACCCAGTACTTC. It codes for CASSQVGVVRETQYF. Filled out from reference TRBV2 and TRBJ2-5, the complete variable domain reads EPEVTQTPSHQVTQMGQEVILRCVPISNHLYFYWYRQILGQKVEFLVSFYNNEISEKSEIFDDQFSVERPDGSNFTLKIRSTKLEDSAMYFCASSQVGVVRETQYFGPGTRLLVL.